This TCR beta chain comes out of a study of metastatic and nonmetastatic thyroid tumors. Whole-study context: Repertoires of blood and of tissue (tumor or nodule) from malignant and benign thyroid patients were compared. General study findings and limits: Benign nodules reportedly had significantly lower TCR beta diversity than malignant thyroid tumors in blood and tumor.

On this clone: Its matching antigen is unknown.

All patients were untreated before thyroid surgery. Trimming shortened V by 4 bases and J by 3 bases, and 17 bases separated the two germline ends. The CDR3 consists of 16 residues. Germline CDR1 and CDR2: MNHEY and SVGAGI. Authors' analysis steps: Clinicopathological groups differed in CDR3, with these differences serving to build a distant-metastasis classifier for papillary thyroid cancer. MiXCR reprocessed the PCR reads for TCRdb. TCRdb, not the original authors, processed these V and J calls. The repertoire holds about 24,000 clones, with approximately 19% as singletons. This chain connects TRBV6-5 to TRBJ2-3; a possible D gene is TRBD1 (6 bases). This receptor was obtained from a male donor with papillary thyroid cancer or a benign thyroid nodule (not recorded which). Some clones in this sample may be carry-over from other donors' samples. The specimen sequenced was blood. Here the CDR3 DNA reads TGTGCCAGCAGTTCTCCTCGTCGTAGGGGGACAGATACGCAGTATTTT. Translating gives CASSSPRRRGTDTQYF.